The 24 T cell receptor beta chains listed next were all sequenced from one sample in a study of CDR3 diversity in severe acne. Via MiXCR, TCRdb re-called the PCR reads, giving one row per CDR3 protein. The table shows approximately 90,000 distinct CDR3 sequences, with 45% to 50% occurring only once. The source material was blood. These receptors all stem from a male donor with severe acne vulgaris.

This clonotype is medium-sized. CDR3 loop: CASSLAQGTDYGYTF. The CDR3 nucleotides read TGTGCCAGCAGCTTAGCGCAAGGGACAGACTATGGCTACACCTTC. V gene TRBV7-9 combines with J gene TRBJ1-2; 7 bases are shared with TRBD1. Trimming removed 0 bases from V and 3 bases from J; junction bases left unmatched: 4. This CDR3 comprises 15 residues. The germline CDR1 and CDR2 sequences are SEHNR and FQNEAQ (reference sequence).

This clonotype was seen a few times. The genes are TRBV10-3 and TRBJ2-2; no clear D gene. The CDR3 loop spans 16 amino acids. Trimming left V 2 bases short and J 0 bases short, with 10 bases between. Germline CDR1 is ENHRY and CDR2 is SYGVKD. DNA for the CDR3: TGTGCCATCAGTGAGAAAGAGGTCGCGAACACCGGGGAGCTGTTTTTT. This sequence encodes CAISEKEVANTGELFF.

This clonotype turned up a few times. This may be a read error: a much more frequent sequence differs by one nucleotide. This chain uses TRBV29-1 with TRBJ2-5; tentatively, D is TRBD1 or TRBD2 (5 bases each). The CDR3 extends over 12 amino acids. Germline lookup yields CDR1 SQVTM and CDR2 ANQGSEA. The CDR3 DNA is TGCAGCACCCCCGCGGAAAGTGGGACCCAGCACTTC. Encoded protein: CSTPAESGTQHF.

This clonotype was found a few times. The genes are TRBV29-1 and TRBJ1-5, with D perhaps matching TRBD1 (6 bases). V lost 5 bases and J lost 4, with 12 bases in between. The CDR3 spans 13 residues. Germline CDR1 is SQVTM and CDR2 is ANQGSEA. The CDR3 DNA reads TGCAGCGTTCTAGAACAGGGAAATCAGCCCCAGCATTTT. Amino acids: CSVLEQGNQPQHF. Full variable domain (remainder filled in from reference TRBV29-1 and TRBJ1-5): SAVISQKPSRDICQRGTSLTIQCQVDSQVTMMFWYRQQPGQSLTLIATANQGSEATYESGFVIDKFPISRPNLTFSTLTVSNMSPEDSSIYLCSVLEQGNQPQHFGDGTRLSIL.

A note on this clonotype: A much larger clone lies one base from this, so it may be a read error. The rearrangement uses TRBV7-9 and TRBJ1-5; the D gene is possibly TRBD1 (5 bases). Germline V gene lookup returns CDR1 SEHNR and CDR2 FQNEAQ (reference sequence). The CDR3 sequence is 13 residues long. The DNA for the CDR3 is TGTGCCAACAGCGAGGAGGGACATCAGCCCCAGCATTTT. It codes for CANSEEGHQPQHF.

This clonotype was detected once. The V and J genes are TRBV4-1 and TRBJ2-2, with 10 bases identical to TRBD2. The CDR3 spans 18 residues. V shed 1 base and J 4 bases; nucleotides not matched to a gene: 9. In germline, CDR1 is MGHRA, CDR2 YSYEKL. CDR3 residues: CASSQVASGRSVTGELFF. The CDR3 DNA reads as TGCGCCAGCAGCCAAGTGGCTAGCGGGAGATCGGTCACCGGGGAGCTGTTTTTT.

The V gene is TRBV10-1, the J gene TRBJ2-3, with D tentatively TRBD1 (6 bases). CDR1 and CDR2 from the germline V gene are WNHNN and SYGVQD (reference sequence). With 9 bases removed from V and 6 bases from J, the gap between germline ends came to 16 bases. CDR3 length: 13 residues. CDR3 sequence reads: CARGQTVGDTQYF. The CDR3 DNA reads as TGCGCCAGGGGACAAACCGTGGGGGATACGCAGTATTTT.

The J gene is TRBJ2-7, the V gene TRBV2; no firm D call. Germline V gene sequence: CDR1 SNHLY, CDR2 FYNNEI. V lost 0 bases, J lost 2 bases, and 2 bases lay in between. CDR3 size: 12 residues. The CDR3 region has the DNA TGTGCCAGCAGTGAAGCGACCTACGAGCAGTACTTC. Protein sequence: CASSEATYEQYF.

This clonotype was detected ten times or more. This chain connects TRBV12-3 or TRBV12-4 to TRBJ2-1; D not resolved. The CDR3 covers 15 residues. Trimming took 7 bases from V and 5 from J, leaving 18 bases between them. The CDR3 nucleotides are TGTGCCAGCACCCTAAGGTTCTATATAAACAATGAGCAGTTCTTC. Its translation: CASTLRFYINNEQFF.

V and J are TRBV28 and TRBJ2-1, with 8 nucleotides matching TRBD2. Trimming took 8 bases from V and 12 from J; bases not matched to a gene: 18. The CDR3 is 15 residues long. Germline V lookup: CDR1 MDHEN, CDR2 SYDVKM. The CDR3 sequence is CASLDGRVRNEVQFF. CDR3 bases: TGTGCCAGCCTAGACGGGAGGGTCCGTAATGAGGTGCAGTTCTTC.

The gene calls are TRBV2 and TRBJ2-1; TRBD2 aligns across 12 bases. This CDR3 is built from 20 residues. Germline CDR1 and CDR2: SNHLY and FYNNEI. V shed 0 bases and J 1 base; nucleotides not matched to a gene: 10. The CDR3 nucleotides read TGTGCCAGCAGTGAAGCGCCGGCTAGCGGGAGGGCCGGATCCTACAATGAGCAGTTCTTC. This sequence encodes CASSEAPASGRAGSYNEQFF.

The chain joins TRBV18 to TRBJ1-4, with unresolved D. The CDR3 contains 14 residues. In germline, CDR1 is KGHSH, CDR2 LQKENI. V lost 4 bases and J 6 bases, leaving 12 bases between the germline ends. CDR3 residues: CASSLLGSYEKLFF. The CDR3 nucleotides read TGTGCCAGCTCACTGCTGGGAAGTTATGAAAAACTGTTTTTT.

This clonotype has only a few counts. The CDR3, as DNA: TGTGCCAGCAGCTTAGGACAGGGTTTCACTGAAGCTTTCTTT. Encoded protein: CASSLGQGFTEAFF. The rearrangement uses TRBV13 and TRBJ1-1, with D tentatively TRBD1 (6 bases). The CDR3 spans 14 residues. The germline CDR1 and CDR2 sequences are PRHDT and FYEKMQ (reference sequence). V gave up 0 bases and J gave up 4 bases, with 9 bases separating them.

The V gene is TRBV15, the J gene TRBJ2-7; the D is unclear. The V gene lost 1 base and the J gene lost 7 bases, with 17 bases spanning the gap. In germline, CDR1 is LNHNV, CDR2 YYDKDF (reference sequence). This CDR3 comprises 15 residues. This CDR3 is CATSRVARRPEEQYF. CDR3 nucleotides: TGTGCCACCAGCAGAGTCGCCCGGCGGCCTGAGGAGCAGTACTTC.

The chain uses TRBV24-1 and TRBJ1-5; no clear D. Deletions cut 1 base from V and 4 bases from J, with 4 bases between. CDR3 size: 13 residues. The germline V gene has CDR1 KGHDR and CDR2 SFDVKD. The CDR3 DNA reads TGTGCCACCAGTGATTTTGGAAATCAGCCCCAGCATTTT. Translation: CATSDFGNQPQHF.

This clonotype was detected many times. The rearrangement joins TRBV20-1 to TRBJ1-3; no firm D call. Germline values: CDR1 DFQATT, CDR2 SNEGSKA (reference sequence). The CDR3 sequence is 16 residues long. The V gene lost 0 bases and the J gene lost 4 bases, with 16 bases spanning the gap. In nucleotides, the CDR3 is TGCAGTGCTAGAGATAACCGCGCCGATGGGGGAAACACCATATATTTT. It specifies CSARDNRADGGNTIYF.

Comments on this clonotype: A much larger clone sits a single nucleotide away, making a read error possible. J is TRBJ2-5 and V is TRBV5-6, with D hard to call. Germline assignment: CDR1 SGHDT and CDR2 YYEEEE. CDR3 length equals 16 residues. The V and J ends lost 1 base and 0 bases respectively, with 13 bases between them. CDR3: CASSLFLDQHQETQYF. The CDR3 DNA sequence: TGTGCCAGCAGCTTGTTTCTAGACCAGCACCAAGAGACCCAGTACTTC.

A note on this clonotype: A much larger clone is a single base away; this may be a read error. The chain is built from TRBV5-1 and TRBJ1-4; no clear D. The CDR3 consists of 14 residues. Germline loops: CDR1 SGHRS, CDR2 YFSETQ. The CDR3 reads CASSLGSNNKKLFF. CDR3 bases: TGCGCCAGCAGCTTGGGCAGCAATAATAAAAAACTGTTTTTT.

The chain uses TRBV6-5 and TRBJ2-3, with D perhaps TRBD1 or TRBD2 (5 bases each). With 0 bases removed from V and 9 bases from J, the gap between germline ends came to 10 bases. This CDR3 comprises 13 residues. Germline CDR1 MNHEY, CDR2 SVGAGI. The CDR3 spells CASSYSGVGTQYF. The CDR3, as DNA: TGTGCCAGCAGTTACTCGGGGGTCGGCACGCAGTATTTT.

Details on this clonotype: The CDR3 does not end in the conserved phenylalanine or tryptophan, so this is likely a read error. This chain connects TRBV4-1 to TRBJ2-5, with 11 positions matching TRBD2. The CDR3 sequence is 16 residues long. The junction had 6 bases not matched to a gene; V was cut back by 1 base and J by 5 bases. CDR1 is MGHRA, CDR2 YSYEKL, per germline. CDR3 in DNA: TGCGCCAGCAGCCAAGTGATAGCGGGGGGGTGGGAGACCCAGTACCTC. It yields the protein CASSQVIAGGWETQYL.

The genes are TRBV24-1 and TRBJ1-5, with D unresolved. CDR3 size: 14 residues. Germline V CDR1 and CDR2: KGHDR, SFDVKD. The V gene lost 4 bases and the J gene lost 4 bases, with 10 bases spanning the gap. In DNA, the CDR3 is TGTGCCACCAGTGACTGGACTGGTAATCAGCCCCAGCATTTT. It codes for CATSDWTGNQPQHF.

This clonotype occurred many times. This chain links TRBV7-2 with TRBJ2-7; D call uncertain. There are 15 residues in the CDR3. V lost 1 base and J 4 bases, leaving 14 bases between the germline ends. Germline assignment: CDR1 SGHTA and CDR2 FQGNSA. CDR3 nucleotide sequence: TGTGCCAGCAGCTTAGGTGGTGGGGTTAGGTACGAGCAGTACTTC. The encoded protein is CASSLGGGVRYEQYF.

This clonotype was recorded many times. This CDR3 is CSARGSVTSGRVLREQYF. The DNA for the CDR3 is TGCAGTGCTAGAGGGTCCGTGACTAGCGGGAGGGTTCTACGGGAGCAGTACTTC. The chain uses TRBV20-1 and TRBJ2-7; 14 nucleotides match TRBD2. V shed 1 base, J shed 7 bases, and the junction held 15 bases outside the gene matches. CDR3 size: 18 residues. Germline V gene lookup returns CDR1 DFQATT and CDR2 SNEGSKA (reference sequence).

The rearrangement joins TRBV7-9 to TRBJ2-1; D tentatively reads TRBD1 or TRBD2 (5 bases each). Trimming removed 1 base from V and 3 bases from J, with 25 bases in between. CDR3 size: 20 residues. The germline gives CDR1 SEHNR, CDR2 FQNEAQ (reference sequence). The CDR3: CASSLERGVRTPHYYNEQFF. The CDR3 region has the DNA TGTGCCAGCAGCTTAGAACGGGGCGTCAGGACCCCCCACTACTACAATGAGCAGTTCTTC. Combining the CDR3 with reference TRBV7-9 and TRBJ2-1 gives the whole variable domain DTGVSQNPRHKITKRGQNVTFRCDPISEHNRLYWYRQTLGQGPEFLTYFQNEAQLEKSRLLSDRFSAERPKGSFSTLEIQRTEQGDSAMYLCASSLERGVRTPHYYNEQFFGPGTRLTVL.